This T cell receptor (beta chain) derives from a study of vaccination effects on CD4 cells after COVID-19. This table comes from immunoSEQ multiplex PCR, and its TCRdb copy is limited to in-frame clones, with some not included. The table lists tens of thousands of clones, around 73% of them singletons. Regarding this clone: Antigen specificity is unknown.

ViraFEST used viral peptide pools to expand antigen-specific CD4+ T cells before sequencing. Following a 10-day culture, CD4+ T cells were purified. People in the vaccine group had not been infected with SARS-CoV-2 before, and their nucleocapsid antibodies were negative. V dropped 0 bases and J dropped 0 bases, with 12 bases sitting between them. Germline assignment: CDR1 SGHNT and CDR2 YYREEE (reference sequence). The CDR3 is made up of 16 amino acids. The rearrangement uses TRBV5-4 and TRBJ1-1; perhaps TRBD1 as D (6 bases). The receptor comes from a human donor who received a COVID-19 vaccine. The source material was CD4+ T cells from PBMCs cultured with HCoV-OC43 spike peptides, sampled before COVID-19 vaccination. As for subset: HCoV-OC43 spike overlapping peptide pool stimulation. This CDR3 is CASSLVQGNMNTEAFF. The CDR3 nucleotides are TGTGCCAGCAGCTTGGTGCAGGGGAACATGAACACTGAAGCTTTCTTT. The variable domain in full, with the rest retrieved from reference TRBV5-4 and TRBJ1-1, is ETGVTQSPTHLIKTRGQQVTLRCSSQSGHNTVSWYQQALGQGPQFIFQYYREEENGRGNFPPRFSGLQFPNYSSELNVNALELDDSALYLCASSLVQGNMNTEAFFGQGTRLTVV.